This T cell receptor (beta chain) was recovered during a study of cytomegalovirus exposure and HLA in healthy donors (dated by TCRdb to the late 2010s). Regarding the research as a whole: An earlier analysis of approximately 640 of the donors reported about 250 Gb of sequence data and roughly 100 million unique TCR beta sequences from 190 million or so T cells. In an earlier analysis of 587 of the donors, high-throughput TCR beta sequencing was used to judge whether each TCR beta V gene segment behaved as functional or pseudogenic. The number of typed donors differed by locus: about 629-640 for A, B, C, DRB1 and DQB1; 500 to 550 for DQA1; some 590 for DPA1; and approximately 450 for DPB1. HLA typing covered class I and class II loci at four-digit resolution. High-throughput TCR immunosequencing, statistical association of individual TCRs with disease status, and machine learning were combined to predict cytomegalovirus infection status. In addition to the first cohort of roughly 670 subjects, a separate validation cohort of 120 different subjects was used. The study was designed to test whether signatures of past pathogen exposure could be identified by cataloging public T cell receptors. In a later genetic analysis, genome-wide SNP genotypes for about three fifths of the roughly 670 donors were used, and that subset was treated as a discovery cohort. A later analysis re-analyzed previously published TCR beta repertoires from several hundred donors and added high-resolution HLA genotyping to study TCR occurrence patterns. Approximately 310 gigabases of sequencing data and approximately 85 million unique TCR sequences were included in an early release covering around 650 HLA-typed donors. Several DR-DQ haplotypes were handled as single units for association and clustering because linkage in the cohort was strong. The later analysis used no new phenotypic data to find candidate immune exposures, relying instead on TCR beta sequences and their occurrence across donors. Donor age, sex, ethnicity and CMV serostatus were compiled together with the repertoire data. All discovery cohort repertoires had been generated using a single sequencing platform. Among roughly 400 genotyped donors of the cohort, an average of approximately 240,000 unique TCR beta nucleotide sequences was sequenced per donor, of which roughly 17% were non-productive. Using immunosequencing, the study profiled T cell repertoires from 550 to 750 subjects and related those repertoires to cytomegalovirus serostatus. Of the 300 to 500 genotyped donors, approximately 80% were placed in the genetic ancestry cluster associated with self-reported Caucasian donors. Overall study outcomes, separate from this receptor: A cluster of highly shared sequence variants was judged likely to be a technical artifact of the sequencing pipeline. A later genetic analysis associated a missense DCLRE1C variant with V-gene and J-gene trimming of TCR beta chains, and an independent cohort replicated the association. The 87-base-pair reads could not distinguish some IMGT-functional V segments, including TRBV6-2 and TRBV6-3, so those segments were excluded. Compared with the roughly 670-donor mean, donors in an Asian-associated ancestry cluster had fewer N-insertions in productive TCRs, according to a later genetic analysis. Across donors, most TCR sequences were observed very rarely, whereas some public TCRs were present in many individuals. According to a later analysis, most CMV-associated TCR beta chains appeared to be HLA-restricted, and the HLA associations seemed to be driven largely by CMV exposure. The authors suggested that the approach could potentially be extended to other disease states and immunological phenotypes. In vitro tests confirmed that a few of the cytomegalovirus-associated TCR beta chains recognize cytomegalovirus antigens. A later analysis found that HLA-associated TCR beta chains were more clonally expanded and had lower generation probabilities than equally common non-associated chains. When HLA alleles, especially DR and DQ, strongly co-occurred, attributing TCR associations to individual alleles was difficult. A total of around 150 TCR beta chains were listed by the study as associated with cytomegalovirus. Cytomegalovirus status was reported to be diagnosed by the classifier with high specificity and sensitivity in both the original and validation cohorts. At a false discovery rate of 0.05, a later analysis linked approximately 18,000 TCR beta sequences to specific HLA alleles. In a later analysis, the rate of TCR association differed among HLA loci, with DRB1 alleles having the most associated TCRs and HLA-C alleles having the fewest. Linkage disequilibrium might explain the correlated functional status among segregating V segments, but an unknown experimental factor could not be excluded. Presence/absence analyses assumed roughly uniform sequencing depth across donors, an assumption that may not hold. For the cohort, immune exposure information was limited to CMV serostatus. A further reported finding was that TCR beta sequences accurately predicted the HLA-A and HLA-B alleles for most subjects in the first cohort. Broadly in line with IMGT annotations, most TCR beta V segments showed up in productive rearrangements about 90% or about 30% of the time in an earlier analysis of 450 to 600 of the donors. Because some donors lacked HLA typing at each locus, the association tests relied only on the typed subset. The cohort was sequenced for TCR beta chains only, and without alpha or paired-chain data the features that could be detected were limited. In a later analysis, several top co-occurrence clusters were reported to appear linked to parvovirus B19, influenza, CMV and Epstein-Barr virus. Because counts were too low, about 18 rarely observed V segments, including chromosome 9 orphons, were left out of the earlier analysis of a few hundred of the donors.

The cohort comprised under 700 healthy bone marrow donors. At the time of sampling, all cohort members were nominally healthy, though unrecorded immune exposures were likely present. The donor was CMV seronegative and was included in the group of several hundred seronegative cohort members. A peripheral blood sample was collected from each donor, and TCR beta sequencing was performed on peripheral blood mononuclear cells. Genomic DNA was extracted from the blood cell samples with the Qiagen DNeasy Blood Extraction Kit. V loses 4 bases at its end and J loses 0 bases; junction bases beyond the gene matches: 11. The CDR3 runs 17 residues from the cysteine to the phenylalanine. The only DNA kept is the CDR3, 51 bases in frame from the first base. CDR1 and CDR2 are drawn from the germline V gene (reference sequence): MNHEY, SMNVEV. The library was produced with the immunoSEQ multiplex PCR assay. For the multiplex PCR, a mixture combining 60 forward primers for TCR Vbeta segments and 13 reverse primers for TCR Jbeta segments was used. The CDR3 region of rearranged TCR beta genes was amplified from genomic DNA by a multiplex PCR assay. The Illumina HiSeq System was used to sequence the amplified TCR beta libraries as 87-base-pair reads. Per the authors' processing: A later analysis counted 75 million to 100 million unique TCR beta chains across the 550 to 800 repertoires, and around 9.9 million of these chains were shared by at least two donors. A nearest-neighbor algorithm error-corrected the raw reads and collapsed the reads into unique sequences, merging closely related sequences to remove PCR and sequencing errors. To assign V, D and J gene segments, CDR3 sequences were aligned to IMGT reference sequences. For a sequence to be retained, a match of at least six nucleotides to both a V gene segment and a J gene segment was required. A rearrangement counted as productive if the CDR3 had no stop codons and remained in frame with V and J, and every other rearrangement counted as non-productive. Following IMGT convention, CDR3 was defined as the stretch from the second conserved V-encoded cysteine to the conserved J-encoded phenylalanine. In an earlier analysis of around 600 of the donors, sequences lacking an unambiguous match to a single V gene segment were excluded. In an earlier analysis of some 590 of the donors, V segments were called functional above 56.7% productive rearrangements and were called segregating when the between-donor standard deviation exceeded 5%. A statistical classification framework was built to diagnose cytomegalovirus status from the catalog of TCR beta chain sequences. In a later analysis, V and J genes were assigned by comparing TCR nucleotide sequences against IMGT/GENE-DB human TR gene sequences. Using the TCRdist pipeline, a later analysis assigned CDR3 sequences along with most-parsimonious VDJ recombination scenarios. In a later analysis, each TCR beta chain was defined by its CDR3 amino acid sequence together with its V-gene family, and reads lacking a unique V-gene family were excluded. As a way to deal with suspected cross-contamination and a sequencing artifact, a later analysis dropped hundreds of nucleotide sequences that were highly shared and had low generation probability. In a later analysis, a clonal expansion index for each public chain was calculated from normalized within-repertoire ranks of inferred template counts. Generation probabilities in a later analysis came from a VDJ recombination model fitted to out-of-frame rearrangements, and those results were checked against IGoR. In a later analysis, hypergeometric tests were used to score TCR-TCR, TCR-HLA and TCR-CMV co-occurrence, with a repertoire-size bias correction applied to TCR pairs. In a later analysis, false discovery rates were estimated by permuting HLA or CMV assignments 20 times. In a later analysis, co-occurring TCRs were grouped using DBSCAN, with TCRdist sequence similarity added in when clustering inside HLA-allele-positive subsets. Repertoires with fewer than 30,000 or more than 120,000 public chains were left out of co-occurrence clustering, as were four to six repertoires with anomalous nucleotide sharing. The immuneACCESS repertoire file appears here via TCRdb, limited to in-frame rearrangements. These files lack a portion of the clones; in checked studies, under half of the deficit traces to unresolved V genes, and the cause of the others is not known. V, J and clone size reflect that table, while D and trimming were determined from the DNA. Across this sample there are approximately 67,000 clones, with 65% to 70% seen only once. The ten largest clones capture more than 2% of the sample.

A word on this clone: There is no known antigen for this receptor. No base-level quality is on record; no much larger clone is a single base apart.

This clonotype was sampled from a woman between 25 and 40 years old in good health and CMV-seronegative. This sequence uses TRBV27 and TRBJ1-1, with 7 bases in between that match TRBD1. The sequenced sample was PBMCs. Read as DNA, the sequence is TGTGCCAGCAGTTCCCCACCTCGGACAGGCTTGAACACTGAAGCTTTCTTT. The translation is CASSSPPRTGLNTEAFF.